This paragraph reports one T cell receptor beta chain. Its antigen is still unknown. The data derive from a study of Graves' ophthalmopathy and Graves' hyperthyroidism. Amplification of the TCR beta CDR3 regions used RNA transcripts (as template). Scientists carried out first-round RT-PCR using HTBI primers and then a second-round multiplex PCR. MiXCR, run by TCRdb on the multiplex PCR reads, gives a single entry per CDR3 protein. The table includes 400,000 or so distinct CDR3 sequences, approximately 15% detected once. Germline V lookup: CDR1 GTSNPN, CDR2 SVGIG (reference sequence). Trimming stripped 1 base from V and 2 bases from J, with 8 bases between. CDR3 length: 13 amino acids. Notes on the study in general: Ophthalmopathy and stable hyperthyroidism were discriminated by a 13-signature model, with roughly 88% sensitivity and 81.08% specificity.

The gene calls are TRBV30 and TRBJ2-5, with a possible D match to TRBD2 (6 bases). The origin of this receptor is a young woman with stable Graves' hyperthyroidism. The specimen sequenced was peripheral blood. This chain's CDR3 is CAWSGGGQETQYF. Here the CDR3 DNA reads TGTGCCTGGAGTGGAGGAGGGCAAGAGACCCAGTACTTC.